Listed here are 30 T cell receptor beta chains from one sample, sequenced in a study of T-cell memory formation after mild COVID-19. TCRdb used MiXCR to reprocess the 5' RACE reads, holding one entry per CDR3 protein. The table has 340,000 or so distinct CDR3 sequences, roughly 13% seen once; the top ten hold about 22%. The sequencing input was PBMCs or a T cell subset sorted from them (not recorded which). The source of these receptors is a man in his late teens or twenties who had mild COVID-19 (a few samples of this study predate the infection). Cell type and time point are not known.

DNA of the CDR3: TGTGCCAGCAGCTACCTGGGACGGCTACAAGAGACCCAGTACTTC. This encodes CASSYLGRLQETQYF. The genes are TRBV9 and TRBJ2-5, with D perhaps assigned TRBD1 or TRBD2 (5 bases each). Germline CDR1 SGDLS, CDR2 YYNGEE. CDR3 length: 15 residues. V was shortened by 4 bases and J by 2 bases, with 15 bases between the two germline ends.

This clonotype was picked up many times. This CDR3 is CASSARTPTDTQYF. CDR3 nucleotides: TGTGCCAGCAGTGCCAGGACACCCACAGATACGCAGTATTTT. The J gene is TRBJ2-3, the V gene TRBV2; D possibly corresponds to TRBD1 (5 bases). V shed 4 bases and J shed 2 bases, with 10 bases lying between them. The CDR3 is 14 amino acids. In germline, CDR1 is SNHLY, CDR2 FYNNEI.

This clonotype was seen only a few times. The chain carries TRBV2 and TRBJ2-7; perhaps D is TRBD1 or TRBD2 (5 bases each). The V gene lost 0 bases and the J gene lost 2 bases, with 11 bases spanning the gap. Looked up from germline, CDR1 is SNHLY and CDR2 is FYNNEI. The CDR3 loop spans 15 amino acids. CDR3 DNA: TGTGCCAGCAGTGAAGCTTGGGACGGAACCTACGAGCAGTACTTC. It is translated as CASSEAWDGTYEQYF. Filled out from reference TRBV2 and TRBJ2-7, the complete variable domain reads EPEVTQTPSHQVTQMGQEVILRCVPISNHLYFYWYRQILGQKVEFLVSFYNNEISEKSEIFDDQFSVERPDGSNFTLKIRSTKLEDSAMYFCASSEAWDGTYEQYFGPGTRLTVT.

This clonotype occurred a few times. The rearrangement links TRBV7-8 to TRBJ1-1; no reliable D call. The V and J ends lost 7 bases and 4 bases respectively, with 22 bases between them. CDR1 SGHVS and CDR2 FQNEAQ come from the germline V gene. The CDR3 runs to 16 residues. The CDR3 DNA sequence: TGTGCCAGCACCGTTTCCTCAAACCCGCTGGGCACTGAAGCTTTCTTT. Amino acid sequence: CASTVSSNPLGTEAFF.

This clonotype was counted a few times. J is TRBJ2-3 and V is TRBV9; D ambiguous. The CDR3 is made up of 13 amino acids. Trimming pared 3 bases from V and 8 bases from J, leaving 13 bases between. Germline CDR1 is SGDLS and CDR2 is YYNGEE. As DNA, the CDR3 is TGTGCCAGCAGCGGGACCCTCTTGGGTACGCAGTATTTT. It translates to CASSGTLLGTQYF.

This clonotype was counted many times. The V gene is TRBV7-2, the J gene TRBJ1-1; TRBD1 is a possible D gene (5 bases). Germline V lookup: CDR1 SGHTA, CDR2 FQGNSA. This CDR3 contains 15 residues. Trimming took 5 bases from V and 1 from J, leaving 14 bases between them. In nucleotides, the CDR3 is TGTGCCAGCAGCCCGGGACTAGCAAAGAACACTGAAGCTTTCTTT. This translates into CASSPGLAKNTEAFF.

This clonotype was seen more than once but under ten times. The CDR3 DNA reads TGCAGTGCTCAGGGACTAGCGGGGGCTTCTTCCGATACGCAGTATTTT. Amino acid sequence: CSAQGLAGASSDTQYF. V and J are TRBV20-1 and TRBJ2-3, with 14 bases fitting TRBD2. V shed 5 bases, J shed 6 bases, and the junction held 10 bases outside the gene matches. The CDR3 totals 16 residues. Germline V gives CDR1 DFQATT, CDR2 SNEGSKA (reference sequence).

This clonotype came up a few times. The rearrangement joins TRBV20-1 to TRBJ2-2; D might be TRBD2 (7 bases). This CDR3 region has 15 residues. Germline lookup yields CDR1 DFQATT and CDR2 SNEGSKA (reference sequence). Trimming removed 3 bases from V and 3 bases from J, with 14 bases in between. The CDR3 loop reads CSASGGGLDTGELFF. CDR3 nucleotide sequence: TGCAGTGCTAGTGGGGGGGGGCTTGACACCGGGGAGCTGTTTTTT.

This clonotype came up a few times. The chain couples TRBV12-3 or TRBV12-4 to TRBJ2-3; D not certain. Trimming took 0 bases from V and 0 from J, leaving 7 bases between them. CDR3 length: 15 amino acids. CDR3 sequence (DNA): TGTGCCAGCAGTTTAGCGGGCCCTAGCACAGATACGCAGTATTTT. Its protein product is CASSLAGPSTDTQYF.

The rearrangement uses TRBV18 and TRBJ2-5, with 7 bases identical to TRBD2. The V segment lost 8 bases and the J segment 1 base; nucleotides outside the gene matches: 7. CDR1 is KGHSH and CDR2 is LQKENI in the germline V gene. The CDR3 is 14 amino acids. The CDR3 DNA sequence: TGTGCCAGCACCCTCTCGGGGGGCCAAGAGACCCAGTACTTC. Translated: CASTLSGGQETQYF.

V usage is TRBV12-3 or TRBV12-4 and J usage is TRBJ1-1, with D possibly being TRBD1 (5 bases). The CDR3 has 14 residues. V was shortened by 6 bases and J by 4 bases, with 15 bases between the two germline ends. The CDR3 DNA is TGTGCCAGCAGGGCTACCAGGGTTGGCACTGAAGCTTTCTTT. Translated, it gives CASRATRVGTEAFF.

The chain is built from TRBV12-3 or TRBV12-4 and TRBJ2-7; D not resolved. The CDR3 is 15 amino acids. V was cut by 8 bases and J by 5 bases, with 22 bases left in between. The CDR3 region has the DNA TGTGCCAGCGGCCTCGGTGGGTCCATGTCCCACGAGCAGTACTTC. It specifies CASGLGGSMSHEQYF.

The chain is built from TRBV14 and TRBJ2-3; 12 positions agree with TRBD2. Germline CDR1 reads SGHDN; CDR2 reads FVKESK. V lost 0 bases and J lost 4; bases outside the gene matches: 5. This CDR3 is built from 17 residues. CDR3 bases: TGTGCCAGCAGCCAAGATCGACTAGCGGGGGTGGCAGATACGCAGTATTTT. Its protein product is CASSQDRLAGVADTQYF.

This clonotype was counted between two and nine times. V gene TRBV6-2 or TRBV6-3 combines with J gene TRBJ2-3; D unclear. Germline V gene lookup returns CDR1 MNHEY and CDR2 SVGEGT. Trimming took 9 bases from V and 5 from J, leaving 18 bases between them. The CDR3 is 14 amino acids. CDR3 nucleotide sequence: TGTGCCAGTCGAACGATCTGGGATAGAGATACGCAGTATTTT. It yields the protein CASRTIWDRDTQYF.

This clonotype was detected many times. This chain joins TRBV4-2 and TRBJ2-7, with 7 positions matching TRBD2. The CDR3 is 17 amino acids. From germline, CDR1 is LGHNA and CDR2 YNFKEQ. Trimming removed 5 bases from V and 3 bases from J; junction bases left unmatched: 16. CDR3 residues: CASSALSFPGGYYEQYF. Here the CDR3 DNA reads TGTGCCAGCAGCGCATTGAGTTTCCCGGGGGGTTACTACGAGCAGTACTTC.

This clonotype was found a few times. The chain has TRBV7-2 and TRBJ2-3; maybe TRBD1 (6 bases). This CDR3 is built from 15 residues. V was cut by 0 bases and J by 6 bases, with 13 bases left in between. Germline CDR1 and CDR2: SGHTA and FQGNSA. CDR3 residues: CASSLAYRAIDTQYF. CDR3 in DNA: TGTGCCAGCAGCTTAGCCTACAGGGCCATCGATACGCAGTATTTT.

This chain joins TRBV7-2 and TRBJ2-3; D unresolved. The ends were cut back, 6 bases at V and 0 bases at J, with 7 bases in the middle. Germline lookup yields CDR1 SGHTA and CDR2 FQGNSA. The CDR3 is 13 amino acids. DNA of the CDR3: TGTGCCAGCAGGCGACCCAGCACAGATACGCAGTATTTT. It codes for CASRRPSTDTQYF.

The table lists this clonotype with a few counts. The chain employs TRBV20-1 and TRBJ1-1, with D possibly being TRBD1 (6 bases). The germline V and J ends were trimmed by 1 base and 0 bases, with 15 bases remaining between them. The CDR3 spans 16 residues. CDR1 and CDR2 from the germline V gene are DFQATT and SNEGSKA (reference sequence). This CDR3 reads CSARGGTGNMNTEAFF. The CDR3 nucleotides are TGCAGTGCTAGAGGGGGCACAGGGAACATGAACACTGAAGCTTTCTTT.

This clonotype was picked up a small number of times. The CDR3 sequence: CASSYYAGGETQYF. In DNA form, the CDR3 reads TGTGCCAGCAGTTACTACGCAGGAGGGGAGACCCAGTACTTC. The chain employs TRBV6-5 and TRBJ2-5, with D possibly matching TRBD2 (6 bases). There are 14 residues in the CDR3. The V gene's germline CDR1 is MNHEY and CDR2 SVGAGI. The V end was cut by 1 base, the J end by 5 bases, with 11 bases between.

This clonotype was seen a few times. This chain connects TRBV12-3 or TRBV12-4 to TRBJ2-1, with D perhaps TRBD1 (6 bases). With 6 bases removed from V and 9 bases from J, the gap between germline ends came to 12 bases. The CDR3 sequence is 12 residues long. CDR3 nucleotides: TGTGCCAGCAGAAACAGGGTTGCTGAGCAGTTCTTC. Translation: CASRNRVAEQFF.

J is TRBJ2-5 and V is TRBV7-2; D unresolved. CDR1 and CDR2 (germline): SGHTA, FQGNSA. V lost 1 base, J lost 4 bases, and 10 bases lay in between. This CDR3 has 14 amino acids. The CDR3 DNA follows: TGTGCCAGCAGCTTAGTACCTAGTCGAGAGACCCAGTACTTC. It translates to CASSLVPSRETQYF. Combining the CDR3 with reference TRBV7-2 and TRBJ2-5 gives the whole variable domain GAGVSQSPSNKVTEKGKDVELRCDPISGHTALYWYRQSLGQGLEFLIYFQGNSAPDKSGLPSDRFSAERTGGSVSTLTIQRTQQEDSAVYLCASSLVPSRETQYFGPGTRLLVL.

This clonotype was counted only a few times. The J gene is TRBJ2-2, the V gene TRBV20-1; TRBD1 is a possible D gene (6 bases). The CDR3 extends over 15 amino acids. Germline CDR1 DFQATT, CDR2 SNEGSKA (reference sequence). V was shortened by 6 bases and J by 6 bases, with 20 bases between the two germline ends. The CDR3 DNA is TGCAGTGCCGTTCCCGGGACACACCCCGCCGGGGAGCTGTTTTTT. Protein sequence: CSAVPGTHPAGELFF.

The V call is TRBV11-2, the J call TRBJ2-3; perhaps TRBD2 as D (5 bases). CDR1 is SGHAT and CDR2 is FQNNGV in the germline V gene. Trimming pared 5 bases from V and 4 bases from J, leaving 16 bases between. This CDR3 contains 15 residues. The CDR3 DNA reads TGTGCCAGCAGCCCCATTCGGGGTAGCGCAGATACGCAGTATTTT. Protein: CASSPIRGSADTQYF.

This clonotype has just a few counts. The genes are TRBV28 and TRBJ1-2; D uncertain. The CDR3 is 14 residues long. The germline V gene encodes CDR1 MDHEN and CDR2 SYDVKM. V lost 8 bases, J lost 0 bases, and 13 bases lay in between. CDR3 protein: CASGRPWANYGYTF. The DNA for the CDR3 is TGTGCCAGCGGACGACCTTGGGCTAACTATGGCTACACCTTC.

This clonotype was recorded at least ten times. The V gene is TRBV18, the J gene TRBJ2-1; TRBD1 matches at 9 bases. The CDR3 is 14 amino acids. V trimming: 2 bases; J trimming: 7 bases; junction bases outside the gene matches: 3. The germline V gene has CDR1 KGHSH and CDR2 LQKENI. The CDR3 here is CASSPVGQGNEQFF. The DNA for the CDR3 is TGTGCCAGCTCACCAGTAGGACAGGGGAATGAGCAGTTCTTC.

This clonotype was seen more than once but under ten times. The chain combines TRBV7-9 with TRBJ2-1; D ambiguous. The CDR3 covers 14 residues. Germline V gives CDR1 SEHNR, CDR2 FQNEAQ (reference sequence). Trimming cost V 8 bases and J 3 bases, with 14 bases left between them. The CDR3 bases are TGTGCCAGCCAGATCTGGACGGGCTACAATGAGCAGTTCTTC. Its translation: CASQIWTGYNEQFF.

V usage is TRBV29-1 and J usage is TRBJ1-1, with 7 nucleotides matching TRBD1. Looked up from germline, CDR1 is SQVTM and CDR2 is ANQGSEA. Germline trimming cut 4 bases from V and 3 bases from J; bases unmatched to any gene: 5. CDR3 length: 13 amino acids. CDR3 region: CSVVGTDYTEAFF. The CDR3 nucleotides are TGCAGCGTTGTGGGGACAGATTACACTGAAGCTTTCTTT.

V and J are TRBV7-6 and TRBJ2-2, with D possibly matching TRBD2 (6 bases). CDR3 length equals 13 residues. The germline CDR1 and CDR2 sequences are SGHVS and FNYEAQ. The V end lost 5 bases, the J end lost 7 bases, and 11 bases lay between the germline ends. The CDR3 reads CASSPRGGGELFF. CDR3 nucleotides: TGTGCCAGCAGCCCGCGGGGTGGCGGGGAGCTGTTTTTT.

This clonotype was observed a few times. The V gene is TRBV15, the J gene TRBJ2-3; D is possibly TRBD2 (5 bases). This CDR3 is built from 15 residues. Deletions cut 0 bases from V and 1 base from J, with 8 bases between. The germline V gene has CDR1 LNHNV and CDR2 YYDKDF (reference sequence). The CDR3 DNA is TGTGCCACCAGCAGAGATCTCGGGGGCACAGATACGCAGTATTTT. As protein: CATSRDLGGTDTQYF. The full variable domain, rest sourced from reference TRBV15 and TRBJ2-3, is DAMVIQNPRYQVTQFGKPVTLSCSQTLNHNVMYWYQQKSSQAPKLLFHYYDKDFNNEADTPDNFQSRRPNTSFCFLDIRSPGLGDTAMYLCATSRDLGGTDTQYFGPGTRLTVL.

The chain links TRBV7-2 to TRBJ2-3; D gene unclear. In germline, CDR1 is SGHTA, CDR2 FQGNSA. The CDR3 contains 14 residues. Trimming took off 1 base at V and 2 bases at J, with 7 bases between the two ends. CDR3 residues: CASSLVRHTDTQYF. The DNA for the CDR3 is TGTGCCAGCAGCTTAGTTCGACACACAGATACGCAGTATTTT.